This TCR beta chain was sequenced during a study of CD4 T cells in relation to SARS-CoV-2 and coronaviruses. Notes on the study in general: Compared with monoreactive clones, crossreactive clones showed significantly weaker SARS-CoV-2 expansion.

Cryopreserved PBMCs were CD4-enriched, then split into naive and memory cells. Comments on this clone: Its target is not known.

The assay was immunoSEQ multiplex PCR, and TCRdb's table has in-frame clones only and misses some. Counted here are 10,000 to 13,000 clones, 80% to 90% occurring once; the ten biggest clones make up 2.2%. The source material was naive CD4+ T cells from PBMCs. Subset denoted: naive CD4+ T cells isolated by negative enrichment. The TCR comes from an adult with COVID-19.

CDR3 DNA: TGTGCCAGCAGCCAAGATAGGACTAGCGAGCAGTACTTC. This translates into CASSQDRTSEQYF. V is TRBV4-2 and J is TRBJ2-7; 7 bases line up with TRBD2. The ends lost 0 bases at V and 6 bases at J; junction bases unmatched: 2. The CDR3 runs 13 residues. Germline assignment: CDR1 LGHNA and CDR2 YNFKEQ.